This paragraph covers one TCR beta chain sequence. Its antigen is still unknown. No much larger clonotype is one base removed from it; base qualities were not supplied. This entry is derived from a study of tumor-infiltrating lymphocytes in glioblastoma multiforme (dated by TCRdb to the late 2010s). Background for the entire study: To find out whether intratumoral genomic heterogeneity fosters TIL diversity, the study jointly investigated somatic mutations, TIL diversity and immune response activity.

Relative to germline, V is 6 bases shorter and J is 0 bases shorter, with 14 bases between their ends. Including the terminal cysteine and phenylalanine, the CDR3 comprises 16 residues. The entry retains the CDR3 DNA only, 48 bases that are in frame from base 1. Taken from the germline V gene, the CDR1 and CDR2 loops are MNHGY and SAAAGT. The AllPrep DNA/RNA mini kit was used to purify genomic DNA and total RNA simultaneously from each of the 10 or so tumor samples. All RNA had OD 260/280 ratios above 1.9 and RNA integrity numbers above 6.5. TCRB libraries were constructed from RNA through three rounds of nested multiplex PCR following a modified ARM-PCR protocol with multiple V-beta primers and a C-beta primer. Starting from approximately 0.46 ug of total RNA, TCRB-specific cDNA was synthesized using ProtoScript II Reverse Transcriptase and a C-beta primer. The description of the TCRB libraries did not include any unique molecular identifiers. In the third PCR, barcodes and adapters were added over 25 cycles with Deep VentR (exo-) polymerase, and the 250-500 bp bands were then gel purified. TCRB libraries were sequenced on an Illumina HiSeq 2500 with 250 bp paired-end reads. Per the original workflow: Reads were cleaned with Trimmomatic, merged with FLASH, assigned V, D and J segments with MiGEC, and analyzed with VDJtools. The Shannon-Wiener diversity index, calculated using VDJtools, was used to quantify repertoire diversity. The public reads were reprocessed in TCRdb via fastp at Q25 and MiXCR, keeping in-frame beta chains. Rows with a matching CDR3 protein are joined into one entry that keeps the most common DNA and genes. TCRdb, not the authors, supplied the V and J calls. The sample yields 10,000 to 15,000 distinct CDR3 sequences; under 70% were counted once. The ten largest clones take up 25% to 40% of the sample.

Here is what the overall study found, with its caveats: T cells were not sorted into functional subsets, which the authors noted as a future improvement. Generalizability was limited because only one glioblastoma patient was included in the TCR and somatic mutation analysis. Clone frequencies may be distorted by RNA-based TCR sequencing because unequal numbers of TCR transcripts are carried by T cells.

The chain employs TRBV6-8 and TRBJ1-4, with the D segment identity uncertain. The sequence came from a male donor with glioblastoma. The sample taken for sequencing was brain tumor tissue. The DNA sequence follows: TGTGCCAGCAGCCATCCCCGCCAGACAACTAATGAAAAACTGTTTTTT. It codes for CASSHPRQTTNEKLFF.